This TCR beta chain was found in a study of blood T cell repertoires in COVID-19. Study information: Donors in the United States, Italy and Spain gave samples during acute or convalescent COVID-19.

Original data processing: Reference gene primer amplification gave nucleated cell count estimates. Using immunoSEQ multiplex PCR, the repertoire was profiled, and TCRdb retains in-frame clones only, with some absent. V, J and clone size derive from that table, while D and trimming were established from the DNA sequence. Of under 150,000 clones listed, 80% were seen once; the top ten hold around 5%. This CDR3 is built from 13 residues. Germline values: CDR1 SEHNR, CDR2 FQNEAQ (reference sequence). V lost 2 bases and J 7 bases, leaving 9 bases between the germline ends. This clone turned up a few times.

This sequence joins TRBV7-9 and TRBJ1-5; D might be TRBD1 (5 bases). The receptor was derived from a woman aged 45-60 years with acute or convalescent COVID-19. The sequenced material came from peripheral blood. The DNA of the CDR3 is TGTGCCAGCAGCTTAAACGACAGACAGCCCCAGCATTTT. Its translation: CASSLNDRQPQHF.